Reported below is one TCR beta chain. CDR1 DFQATT and CDR2 SNEGSKA come from the germline V gene (reference sequence). V was cut by 7 bases and J by 8 bases, with 14 bases left in between. The CDR3 is 11 amino acids. RNA extraction was followed by reverse transcription into cDNA, which acted as the sequencing template. Sequenced by immunoSEQ multiplex PCR; TCRdb stores in-frame clones only, minus some. The table lists 150,000 to 250,000 clones, 58% of them singletons, with 4.5% to 6% in the top ten. As to treatment: oral pan-JAK inhibitor, 5-10 mg twice daily. The data derive from a study of CD8+ T cells in alopecia areata.

The sequence was obtained from a human donor with alopecia areata. The source material was CD4+ T cells sorted from blood, sampled at week 24, from a patient treated with tofacitinib. The V gene is TRBV20-1, the J gene TRBJ1-2; maybe TRBD1 (6 bases). CDR3 coding DNA: TGCAGTGTCGCTGGGGGCGGAGGCTACACCTTC. As protein: CSVAGGGGYTF.